The source of this TCR beta chain is a study of T cell responses to AZD1222 COVID-19 vaccine. Study as a whole: Second doses that came at about 4 or about 12 weeks were put together. Regarding the study as a whole: No repertoire was sampled before or during the peak T cell response, only after it. Per reports, nearly half of all spike-specific TCRs target regions that are unmutated in variants.

The count of this clone is one. Its target is not known. Here immunoSEQ multiplex PCR was the method, and the copy in TCRdb shows in-frame clones only, minus some. The sample contains around 110,000 clones, around 94% of which appear only once. Between the trimmed V and J ends, which lost 5 bases and 0 bases, there was a span of 11 bases. Germline CDR1 reads LNHDA; CDR2 reads SQIVND (reference sequence). The CDR3 covers 15 residues. The source was peripheral blood, collected on day 0 of AZD1222 vaccination. This sequence originates from an adult in good health. The rearrangement links TRBV19 to TRBJ2-1; D uncertain. The CDR3 sequence is CASSPGQSSYNEQFF. CDR3 nucleotide sequence: TGTGCCAGTAGTCCGGGCCAGAGCTCCTACAATGAGCAGTTCTTC.